Below, 20 T cell receptor beta chains from the same sample are listed, as sequenced in a study of patients and donors after allogeneic stem cell transplantation. TCRdb re-called the RT-PCR reads with MiXCR, one entry per CDR3 protein. Of about 90,000 distinct CDR3 sequences in the sample, approximately 49% were seen once. The sample consisted of blood, either unsorted or a sorted T cell fraction (not recorded which). The receptors were sampled from a human donor who was either an allogeneic HSCT recipient or a stem cell or donor lymphocyte infusion donor (not recorded which). It is not recorded whose cells these are; they may come from a transplant donor.

The rearrangement uses TRBV28 and TRBJ2-5, with 8 nucleotides matching TRBD1. This CDR3 region has 15 residues. The V gene's germline CDR1 is MDHEN and CDR2 SYDVKM. Trimming took 4 bases from V and 5 from J; bases not matched to a gene: 9. The CDR3 here is CASSSDRVLFETQYF. As DNA, the CDR3 is TGTGCCAGCAGTTCGGACAGGGTCTTATTCGAGACCCAGTACTTC.

This clonotype was detected only a few times. The V and J genes are TRBV20-1 and TRBJ1-5; D uncertain. Germline CDR1 and CDR2: DFQATT and SNEGSKA (reference sequence). V lost 0 bases, J lost 6 bases, and 15 bases lay in between. This CDR3 contains 15 residues. CDR3 in DNA: TGCAGTGCTAGAGATGCATTATGGGAACGTCAGCCCCAGCATTTT. Translation gives CSARDALWERQPQHF.

This clonotype appeared once. The chain has TRBV5-6 and TRBJ2-1; D is undetermined. This CDR3 is 14 amino acids long. The germline CDR1 and CDR2 sequences are SGHDT and YYEEEE. V dropped 5 bases and J dropped 2 bases, with 11 bases sitting between them. The CDR3 sequence is CASRPDRAYNEQFF. The CDR3 nucleotides are TGTGCCAGCAGACCGGACCGTGCCTACAATGAGCAGTTCTTC.

This clonotype was found a few times. This chain connects TRBV6-6 to TRBJ1-5; D unresolved. V lost 7 bases and J lost 4, with 14 bases in between. Germline V gene lookup returns CDR1 MNHNY and CDR2 SVGAGI (reference sequence). The CDR3 contains 14 residues. CDR3 nucleotide sequence: TGTGCCAGCATGAGCCATCGAAATAATCAGCCCCAGCATTTT. This encodes CASMSHRNNQPQHF.

The chain has TRBV4-1 and TRBJ1-2, with D uncertain. The length of the CDR3 is 17 residues. Per the germline V gene, CDR1 is MGHRA and CDR2 is YSYEKL. V dropped 3 bases and J dropped 2 bases, with 19 bases sitting between them. CDR3 residues: CASSHTLRTGENYGYTF. DNA for the CDR3: TGCGCCAGCAGCCACACACTAAGGACCGGCGAAAACTATGGCTACACCTTC.

The chain links TRBV18 to TRBJ2-7; 11 positions match TRBD2. After removal of 3 bases from V and 3 bases from J, the junction contained 4 bases not matched to a gene. The CDR3 extends over 15 amino acids. Germline V CDR1 and CDR2: KGHSH, LQKENI. The CDR3 nucleotides read TGTGCCAGCTCACCGTCCGGGACTAGCGGCTACGAGCAGTACTTC. This codes for CASSPSGTSGYEQYF.

The J gene is TRBJ2-1, the V gene TRBV13; tentative D call: TRBD2 (6 bases). V was shortened by 5 bases and J by 7 bases, with 18 bases between the two germline ends. This CDR3 has 15 residues. Per germline, CDR1 PRHDT and CDR2 FYEKMQ (reference sequence). CDR3 protein: CASSGQEAGQNEQFF. The CDR3 nucleotides read TGTGCCAGCAGCGGCCAAGAGGCGGGGCAAAATGAGCAGTTCTTC.

This clonotype showed up just a few times. The V call is TRBV10-3, the J call TRBJ1-2; maybe TRBD1 (5 bases). The CDR3 extends over 14 amino acids. Germline lookup yields CDR1 ENHRY and CDR2 SYGVKD. The germline V and J ends were trimmed by 6 bases and 4 bases, with 15 bases remaining between them. This CDR3 reads CAISRREVGYGYTF. Here the CDR3 DNA reads TGTGCCATCAGCCGCAGGGAGGTCGGCTATGGCTACACCTTC.

The chain couples TRBV12-3 or TRBV12-4 to TRBJ1-6; no clear D gene. Trimming left V 6 bases short and J 8 bases short, with 17 bases between. The CDR3 has 15 residues. CDR3 bases: TGTGCCAGCAGCATGCTGGCCGGCAAGGATTCACCCCTCCACTTT. It translates to CASSMLAGKDSPLHF.

The chain employs TRBV28 and TRBJ1-1; tentative D call: TRBD1 (6 bases). The CDR3 is made up of 16 amino acids. V lost 3 bases and J 0 bases, leaving 14 bases between the germline ends. The germline gives CDR1 MDHEN, CDR2 SYDVKM. The CDR3 loop reads CASSFWAGALNTEAFF. The CDR3 bases are TGTGCCAGCAGTTTTTGGGCAGGGGCCCTGAACACTGAAGCTTTCTTT.

The V call is TRBV20-1, the J call TRBJ1-5; a possible D gene is TRBD1 (6 bases). The ends were cut back, 1 base at V and 2 bases at J, with 12 bases in the middle. The CDR3 contains 15 residues. In germline, CDR1 is DFQATT, CDR2 SNEGSKA (reference sequence). The CDR3 DNA is TGCAGTGCTAGAGGGGACACCGAGGGCAATCAGCCCCAGCATTTT. Translating it yields CSARGDTEGNQPQHF.

This clonotype was seen once. V usage is TRBV2 and J usage is TRBJ1-1; no definite D call. Per the germline V gene, CDR1 is SNHLY and CDR2 is FYNNEI. V lost 8 bases to trimming and J lost 7 bases, with 5 bases between them. This CDR3 comprises 9 residues. CDR3 protein: CASGLEAFF. The DNA for the CDR3 is TGTGCCAGCGGACTTGAAGCTTTCTTT.

The chain links TRBV12-3 or TRBV12-4 to TRBJ2-1, with 10 positions matching TRBD2. Trimming at V came to 7 bases and at J to 6 bases, leaving 9 bases not matched to a gene. This CDR3 spans 15 amino acids. The CDR3 loop reads CASNRRTSGTNEQFF. As DNA, the CDR3 is TGTGCCAGCAATAGAAGGACTAGCGGAACCAATGAGCAGTTCTTC.

V usage is TRBV6-6 and J usage is TRBJ1-3, with D possibly matching TRBD1 (6 bases). Germline lookup yields CDR1 MNHNY and CDR2 SVGAGI (reference sequence). The CDR3 spans 16 residues. Deletions cut 2 bases from V and 3 bases from J, with 14 bases between. CDR3 nucleotide sequence: TGTGCCAGCAGTTACGGTGGGGGCGCCGATGGAAACACCATATATTTT. Encoded protein: CASSYGGGADGNTIYF.

V gene TRBV7-8 combines with J gene TRBJ1-1; tentatively, D is TRBD1 (6 bases). From germline, CDR1 is SGHVS and CDR2 FQNEAQ. The CDR3 has 16 residues. V was pared by 5 bases and J by 0 bases, with 16 bases between. CDR3 nucleotide sequence: TGTGCCAGCAGCCACCGGGACACAAGACTGAACACTGAAGCTTTCTTT. Protein: CASSHRDTRLNTEAFF.

The V and J genes are TRBV27 and TRBJ1-5; D might be TRBD1 (5 bases). Trimming took off 6 bases at V and 5 bases at J, with 11 bases between the two ends. CDR3 size: 13 residues. CDR1 is MNHEY, CDR2 SMNVEV, per germline (reference sequence). CDR3 nucleotides: TGTGCCAGCAGACGGATGGGGGATCAGCCCCAGCATTTT. Its translation is CASRRMGDQPQHF.

The gene calls are TRBV29-1 and TRBJ1-2; 8 bases map to TRBD1. V shed 6 bases and J 4 bases; nucleotides not matched to a gene: 10. Germline CDR1 is SQVTM and CDR2 is ANQGSEA. The CDR3 is 14 amino acids. CDR3 amino acids: CSVDHGQGSYGYTF. The CDR3 DNA reads as TGCAGCGTCGACCACGGACAGGGAAGCTATGGCTACACCTTC.

V usage is TRBV12-3 or TRBV12-4 and J usage is TRBJ2-4; TRBD2 might be the D (6 bases). The CDR3 spans 17 residues. The ends were cut back, 5 bases at V and 3 bases at J, with 20 bases in the middle. The CDR3 is CASSILAGSIIKNIQYF. For the CDR3, the DNA is TGTGCCAGCAGTATCCTCGCCGGGAGTATAATCAAAAACATTCAGTACTTC.

The rearrangement links TRBV21-1 to TRBJ1-4; no DNA check was done on the table's D call, TRBD1. TRBV21-1 is reported as a pseudogene. The CDR3 is 13 residues long. CDR3 sequence (DNA): TGTGCCAGCAGGGGGGACAGGGCTGAAAAACTGTTTTTT. Translated: CASRGDRAEKLFF.

This chain joins TRBV29-1 and TRBJ1-1, with D possibly TRBD1 on 5 matching bases. The CDR3 runs 16 residues. Germline V gives CDR1 SQVTM, CDR2 ANQGSEA. Trimming took off 6 bases at V and 1 base at J, with 21 bases between the two ends. DNA of the CDR3: TGCAGCGTCCAGACCCTAACCTCGAGGGGGAACACTGAAGCTTTCTTT. Translation: CSVQTLTSRGNTEAFF.